The T cell receptor (beta chain) described here comes from a study of cytomegalovirus exposure and HLA in healthy donors. Study-level points and caveats: Later analysis found that TCR beta chains associated with HLA were more clonally expanded than other, equally common chains.

The study ran its PCR with 60 Vbeta and 13 Jbeta primers. Only in-frame clones appear in the TCRdb table, and some are missing; sequencing was by immunoSEQ multiplex PCR. Among under 90,000 clones, around 68% were seen once, and the ten largest hold under 10%. The CDR3 is made up of 13 amino acids. Germline CDR1 and CDR2: SQVTM and ANQGSEA. V lost 7 bases to trimming and J lost 1 base; unmatched junction nucleotides: 5. On this clone itself: Its antigen remains unknown.

Likely unrecorded immune exposures existed in these nominally healthy donors. This chain joins TRBV29-1 and TRBJ1-1; 8 bases match TRBD1. The specimen sequenced was PBMCs. The sequence was collected from a man in his forties in good health and CMV-seropositive. The CDR3 bases are TGCAGCGGCGACAGGGGAGAGAACACTGAAGCTTTCTTT. Translation: CSGDRGENTEAFF. Variable domain in full (rest from reference TRBV29-1 and TRBJ1-1): SAVISQKPSRDICQRGTSLTIQCQVDSQVTMMFWYRQQPGQSLTLIATANQGSEATYESGFVIDKFPISRPNLTFSTLTVSNMSPEDSSIYLCSGDRGENTEAFFGQGTRLTVV.